This T cell receptor (beta chain) appears in the sequencing data of a study of blood T cell repertoires in COVID-19. For the study at large: Researchers got acute and convalescent COVID-19 samples from the United States, Italy and Spain.

Sequencing was performed with immunoSEQ multiplex PCR; in TCRdb, only in-frame clones are kept and a portion is missing. The table records 95,000 to 100,000 clones, over 75% of them present only once. This CDR3 contains 16 residues. Losses at the gene ends were 4 bases for V and 5 bases for J; bases not matched to a gene: 5. Germline V gives CDR1 SGHNT, CDR2 YYREEE (reference sequence). The gene calls are TRBV5-4 and TRBJ2-2; 13 positions agree with TRBD2. The source material was peripheral blood. The clonotype comes from a woman between 25 and 40 years old with acute or convalescent COVID-19. CDR3 in DNA: TGTGCCAGCAGCCGGGAACTAGCGGGGGGGACCGGGGAGCTGTTTTTT. As protein: CASSRELAGGTGELFF.